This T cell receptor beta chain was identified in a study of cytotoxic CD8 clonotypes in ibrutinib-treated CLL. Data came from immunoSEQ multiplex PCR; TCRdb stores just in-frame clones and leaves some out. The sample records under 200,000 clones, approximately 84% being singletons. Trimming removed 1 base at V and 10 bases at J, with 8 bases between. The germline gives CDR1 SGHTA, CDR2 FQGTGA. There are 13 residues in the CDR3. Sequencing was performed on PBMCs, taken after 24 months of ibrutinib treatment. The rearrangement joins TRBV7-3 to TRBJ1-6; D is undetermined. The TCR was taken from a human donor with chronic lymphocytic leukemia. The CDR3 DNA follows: TGTGCCAGCAGCTTAATGCACAGCTCACCCCTCCACTTT. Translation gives CASSLMHSSPLHF.